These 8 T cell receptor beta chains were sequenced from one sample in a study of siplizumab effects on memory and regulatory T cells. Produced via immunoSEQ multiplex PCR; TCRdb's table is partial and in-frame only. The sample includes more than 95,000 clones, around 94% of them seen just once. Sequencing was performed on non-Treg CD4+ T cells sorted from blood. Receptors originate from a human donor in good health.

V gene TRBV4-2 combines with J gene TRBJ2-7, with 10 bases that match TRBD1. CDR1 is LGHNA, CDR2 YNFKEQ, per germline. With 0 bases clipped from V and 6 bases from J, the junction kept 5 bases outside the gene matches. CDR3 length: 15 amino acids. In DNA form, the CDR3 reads TGTGCCAGCAGCCAAGATTTTGGGACAGGGGTCGAGCAGTACTTC. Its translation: CASSQDFGTGVEQYF.

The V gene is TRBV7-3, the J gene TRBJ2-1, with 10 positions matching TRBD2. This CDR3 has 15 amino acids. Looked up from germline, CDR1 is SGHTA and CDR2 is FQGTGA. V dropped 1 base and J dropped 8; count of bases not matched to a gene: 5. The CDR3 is CASSLRLAGDDEQFF. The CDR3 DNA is TGTGCCAGCAGCTTAAGGCTAGCGGGAGACGATGAGCAGTTCTTC. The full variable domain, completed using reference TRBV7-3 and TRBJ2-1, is GAGVSQTPSNKVTEKGKYVELRCDPISGHTALYWYRQSLGQGPEFLIYFQGTGAADDSGLPNDRFFAVRPEGSVSTLKIQRTERGDSAVYLCASSLRLAGDDEQFFGPGTRLTVL.

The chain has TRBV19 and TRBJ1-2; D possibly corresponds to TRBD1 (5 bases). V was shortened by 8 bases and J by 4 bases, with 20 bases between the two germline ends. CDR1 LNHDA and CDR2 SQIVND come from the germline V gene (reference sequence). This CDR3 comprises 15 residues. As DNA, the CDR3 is TGTGCCAGTTCGTTCAGTTGGACGGGACTCTATGGCTACACCTTC. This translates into CASSFSWTGLYGYTF. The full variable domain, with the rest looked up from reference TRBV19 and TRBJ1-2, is DGGITQSPKYLFRKEGQNVTLSCEQNLNHDAMYWYRQDPGQGLRLIYYSQIVNDFQKGDIAEGYSVSREKKESFPLTVTSAQKNPTAFYLCASSFSWTGLYGYTFGSGTRLTVV.

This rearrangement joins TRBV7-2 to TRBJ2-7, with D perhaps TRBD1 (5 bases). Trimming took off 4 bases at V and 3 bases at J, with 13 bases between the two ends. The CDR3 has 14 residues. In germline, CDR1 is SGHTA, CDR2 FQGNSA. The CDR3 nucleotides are TGTGCCAGCAGCTCCCCGACAGTGCGCTACGAGCAGTACTTC. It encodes CASSSPTVRYEQYF. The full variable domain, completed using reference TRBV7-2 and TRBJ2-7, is GAGVSQSPSNKVTEKGKDVELRCDPISGHTALYWYRQSLGQGLEFLIYFQGNSAPDKSGLPSDRFSAERTGGSVSTLTIQRTQQEDSAVYLCASSSPTVRYEQYFGPGTRLTVT.

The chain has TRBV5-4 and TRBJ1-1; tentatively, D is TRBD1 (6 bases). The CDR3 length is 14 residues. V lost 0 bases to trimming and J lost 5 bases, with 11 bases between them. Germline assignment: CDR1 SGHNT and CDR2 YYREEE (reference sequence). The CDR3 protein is CASSLGGGRTEAFF. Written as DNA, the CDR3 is TGTGCCAGCAGCTTGGGAGGGGGGAGGACTGAAGCTTTCTTT. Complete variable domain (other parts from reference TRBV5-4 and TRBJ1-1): ETGVTQSPTHLIKTRGQQVTLRCSSQSGHNTVSWYQQALGQGPQFIFQYYREEENGRGNFPPRFSGLQFPNYSSELNVNALELDDSALYLCASSLGGGRTEAFFGQGTRLTVV.

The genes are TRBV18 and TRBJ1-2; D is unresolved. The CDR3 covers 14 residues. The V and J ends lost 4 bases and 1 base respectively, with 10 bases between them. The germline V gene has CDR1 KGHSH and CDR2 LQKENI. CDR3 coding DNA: TGTGCCAGCTCACGTTACGGGGATAACTATGGCTACACCTTC. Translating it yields CASSRYGDNYGYTF.

CDR3 bases: TGTGCCAGCAGCACGTCCGGGACAGGGCTGGAGACCCAGTACTTC. It translates to CASSTSGTGLETQYF. The gene calls are TRBV2 and TRBJ2-5, with 9 positions matching TRBD1. V gave up 6 bases and J gave up 5 bases; unmatched junction bases: 10. Germline lookup yields CDR1 SNHLY and CDR2 FYNNEI. The CDR3 runs 15 residues.

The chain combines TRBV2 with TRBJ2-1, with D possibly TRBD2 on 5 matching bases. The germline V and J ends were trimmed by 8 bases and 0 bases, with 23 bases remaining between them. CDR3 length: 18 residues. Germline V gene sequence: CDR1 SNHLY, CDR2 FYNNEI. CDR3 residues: CASGPRLWGTSSYNEQFF. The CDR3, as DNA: TGTGCCAGCGGCCCCCGGCTTTGGGGTACTAGCTCCTACAATGAGCAGTTCTTC.